This TCR beta chain was sequenced for a study of beta chain features in type 1 diabetes. General study results and limits: In every one of the four CD4+ subsets, TCRB CDR3s were moderately but significantly shorter in Type 1 diabetes patients.

TCRB transcripts that were expressed got sequenced, as all of the isolated RNA had been reverse transcribed. Sequencing used immunoSEQ multiplex PCR; TCRdb keeps in-frame clones, though not all of them. The sample yields 150,000 to 190,000 clones, 10% to 13% seen once. In regard to this clone: What it recognizes is unknown.

The source of this sequence is a young man with type 1 diabetes. The source material was central memory CD4+ T cells from blood.

CDR3 DNA: TGTGCCAGCAGGCGGCCCGATCAGCCCCAGCATTTT. It specifies CASRRPDQPQHF. The chain joins TRBV6-1 to TRBJ1-5; D ambiguous. Germline V gene data show CDR1 as MNHNS and CDR2 as SASEGT. The CDR3 extends over 12 amino acids. V gave up 6 bases and J gave up 5 bases, with 8 bases separating them.